The clone carrying this T cell receptor (beta chain) occurred a few times. Its cognate antigen is unknown. Trimming shortened V by 0 bases and J by 6 bases, and 11 bases separated the two germline ends. CDR3 size: 14 residues. Per the germline V gene, CDR1 is SGHRS and CDR2 is YFSETQ. These data originate in a study of CD8 T cells in ankylosing spondylitis. Regarding the study as a whole: Significantly higher representation of disease-linked clones was reported for matched ankylosing spondylitis synovial fluid. Among TCR beta sequences, a motif of fewer than 10 highly homologous variants appeared characteristic of ankylosing spondylitis blood.

As the method for making TCR beta libraries, quantitative 5'-RACE with molecular barcodes was used. TCRdb reanalysed the 5' RACE reads using MiXCR and keeps one entry per CDR3 protein. This sample carries fewer than 500,000 distinct CDR3 sequences, roughly 25% of them seen once, and the ten largest clones take over 0.8%. The rearrangement uses TRBV5-1 and TRBJ2-3; D call uncertain. The sequenced sample was blood, either unsorted or a sorted T cell fraction (not recorded which). The TCR originated in a male donor with ankylosing spondylitis. The CDR3 nucleotides read TGCGCCAGCAGCTTGGGGCTCGACCGGGATACGCAGTATTTT. Its translation: CASSLGLDRDTQYF.